The rows below give T cell receptor beta chains drawn from one sample of a study of T cell responses to AZD1222 COVID-19 vaccine. Repertoires were generated with immunoSEQ multiplex PCR, while TCRdb's copy carries only in-frame clones and drops some. The table lists under 200,000 clones, approximately 91% of them singletons. This material consisted of peripheral blood, taken on day 0 of AZD1222 vaccination. The receptors stem from an adult in good health. Both conserved end residues are part of each CDR3. The order of the fields is clone size, J gene, V gene, CDR3 protein. Clone size is not always given. Where it is, it says once, few, many or a class for expanded clones.

size: few; J: TRBJ2-7; V: TRBV27; CDR3: CASSLGLSPGWEQYF
size: NA; J: TRBJ2-7; V: TRBV28; CDR3: CAIAGPLRHEQYF
size: NA; J: TRBJ2-1; V: TRBV3-1/TRBV3-2; CDR3: CASSTLGFNEQFF
size: NA; J: TRBJ2-5; V: TRBV28; CDR3: CASSGYQETQYF
size: NA; J: TRBJ2-3; V: TRBV10-2; CDR3: CASSELGLAISTDTQYF
size: NA; J: TRBJ2-7; V: TRBV3-1/TRBV3-2; CDR3: CASSQEGSLGGEQYF
size: NA; J: TRBJ2-7; V: TRBV5-6; CDR3: CASSLTDRAHYEQYF
size: NA; J: TRBJ2-2; V: TRBV10-3; CDR3: CAISDLGQANTGELFF
size: once; J: TRBJ1-5; V: TRBV4-1; CDR3: CASSLEMGYQPQHF
size: NA; J: TRBJ2-7; V: TRBV7-9; CDR3: CASEINRGHEQYF
size: once; J: TRBJ1-1; V: TRBV6-6; CDR3: CASSPRTGTFLNTEAFF
size: NA; J: TRBJ1-2; V: TRBV4-1; CDR3: CASSHRQGNYGYTF
size: NA; J: TRBJ2-7; V: TRBV27; CDR3: CASTVSGTHYEQYF
size: NA; J: TRBJ1-4; V: TRBV7-8; CDR3: CASSLGGGTNEKLFF
size: NA; J: TRBJ1-4; V: TRBV3-1/TRBV3-2; CDR3: CASSHGLTGEKLFF
size: once; J: TRBJ1-5; V: TRBV19; CDR3: CASSSTTGISNQPQHF
size: NA; J: TRBJ1-4; V: TRBV7-9; CDR3: CASSLALSGGEKLFF
size: few; J: TRBJ2-2; V: TRBV7-3; CDR3: CASSLEGAGELFF
size: once; J: TRBJ2-5; V: TRBV27; CDR3: CASSRGRFLETQYF